This entry lists 17 T cell receptor beta chains sequenced from one sample in a study of blood T cell repertoires in COVID-19. Generated by immunoSEQ multiplex PCR, the TCRdb table keeps only in-frame clones and is missing some. Of 65,000 or so clones listed, 75% to 85% are singletons. Sequencing was carried out using peripheral blood. The receptors shown here come from a man older than 75 with acute or convalescent COVID-19.

In DNA, the CDR3 is TGTGCCAGCAGTGAATGGGGCGGGGGGCAAGAGACCCAGTACTTC. Translating it yields CASSEWGGGQETQYF. This sequence joins TRBV2 and TRBJ2-5; 8 bases match TRBD2. The CDR3 length is 15 residues. Looked up from germline, CDR1 is SNHLY and CDR2 is FYNNEI. J was trimmed by 2 bases and V by 2 bases; bases with no gene match: 4.

V usage is TRBV30 and J usage is TRBJ2-1; tentative D call: TRBD1 (5 bases). This CDR3 is built from 15 residues. CDR1 and CDR2 from the germline V gene are GTSNPN and SVGIG (reference sequence). Trimming left V 0 bases short and J 2 bases short, with 11 bases between. The CDR3 here is CAWSVDSATYNEQFF. The CDR3 DNA reads TGTGCCTGGAGTGTAGACAGCGCGACCTACAATGAGCAGTTCTTC. Filled out from reference TRBV30 and TRBJ2-1, the complete variable domain reads SQTIHQWPATLVQPVGSPLSLECTVEGTSNPNLYWYRQAAGRGLQLLFYSVGIGQISSEVPQNLSASRPQDRQFILSSKKLLLSDSGFYLCAWSVDSATYNEQFFGPGTRLTVL.

The chain has TRBV3-1 (or the pseudogene TRBV3-2) and TRBJ1-1, with TRBD1 as a possible D gene (6 bases). This CDR3 is 14 amino acids long. V dropped 5 bases and J dropped 1 base, with 11 bases sitting between them. Germline CDR1 reads LGHDT; CDR2 reads YNNKEL (reference sequence). Here the CDR3 DNA reads TGTGCCAGCAGCTTTGGACAGAAGAACACTGAAGCTTTCTTT. Its protein is CASSFGQKNTEAFF.

The chain joins TRBV6-5 to TRBJ1-2; D remains unclear. Germline V lookup: CDR1 MNHEY, CDR2 SVGAGI. The CDR3 contains 13 residues. V lost 10 bases to trimming and J lost 8 bases, with 20 bases between them. The CDR3: CATLLTVSVGYTF. In DNA form, the CDR3 reads TGTGCCACCCTCCTCACGGTATCGGTCGGCTACACCTTC.

This CDR3 reads CASSLGQGVEKLFF. CDR3 coding DNA: TGTGCCAGCAGCTTGGGGCAGGGGGTCGAAAAACTGTTTTTT. This chain joins TRBV7-9 and TRBJ1-4, with 7 nucleotides matching TRBD1. This CDR3 is 14 amino acids long. J was trimmed by 8 bases and V by 3 bases; bases with no gene match: 6. Germline lookup yields CDR1 SEHNR and CDR2 FQNEAQ (reference sequence).

The chain couples TRBV6-5 to TRBJ1-1; 9 bases line up with TRBD1. CDR3 length equals 14 residues. The J segment lost 5 bases and the V segment lost 7 bases, leaving 8 bases of the junction unmatched. CDR1 is MNHEY, CDR2 SVGAGI, per germline. CDR3 sequence: CASNSGTGSTEAFF. The CDR3 nucleotides read TGTGCCAGCAACTCCGGGACAGGGAGTACTGAAGCTTTCTTT.

This clone came up once. The chain has TRBV11-2 and TRBJ1-1; the D is unclear. This CDR3 spans 14 amino acids. CDR1 is SGHAT, CDR2 FQNNGV, per germline. The V end lost 1 base, the J end lost 5 bases, and 11 bases lay between the germline ends. The CDR3 here is CASSLVSLATEAFF. The CDR3 DNA reads TGTGCCAGCAGCTTAGTAAGTCTGGCTACTGAAGCTTTCTTT.

This clone was detected only a few times. This chain uses TRBV5-4 with TRBJ2-5; 8 bases are a match to TRBD2. The germline gives CDR1 SGHNT, CDR2 YYREEE (reference sequence). J lost 4 bases, V lost 4 bases, and 3 bases had no gene match. The length of the CDR3 is 13 residues. The CDR3 DNA reads as TGTGCCAGCAGCCCGGGGGGGGTAGAGACCCAGTACTTC. Translation gives CASSPGGVETQYF.

This chain joins TRBV25-1 and TRBJ2-5; TRBD2 aligns across 8 bases. Per the germline V gene, CDR1 is MGHDK and CDR2 is SYGVNS. This CDR3 is 15 amino acids long. Trimming removed 2 bases from V and 5 bases from J; junction bases left unmatched: 7. The CDR3 loop is CASSEPGGPRETQYF. CDR3 nucleotides: TGTGCCAGCAGTGAACCGGGGGGGCCTAGGGAGACCCAGTACTTC. The variable domain in full, completed from reference TRBV25-1 and TRBJ2-5, reads EADIYQTPRYLVIGTGKKITLECSQTMGHDKMYWYQQDPGMELHLIHYSYGVNSTEKGDLSSESTVSRIRTEHFPLTLESARPSHTSQYLCASSEPGGPRETQYFGPGTRLLVL.

The chain combines TRBV2 with TRBJ1-6, with D possibly being TRBD1 (6 bases). V lost 0 bases and J lost 4, with 10 bases in between. The CDR3 consists of 16 residues. CDR1 and CDR2 (germline): SNHLY, FYNNEI. CDR3 sequence (DNA): TGTGCCAGCAGTGAAGCGCTAGGGGGTTATAATTCACCCCTCCACTTT. Its translation is CASSEALGGYNSPLHF.

The CDR3 sequence is CASRSDRINTEAFF. CDR3 in DNA: TGTGCCAGCAGATCCGACAGGATCAACACTGAAGCTTTCTTT. The V call is TRBV27, the J call TRBJ1-1; possible D gene TRBD1, 6 bases. The CDR3 runs to 14 residues. Germline V CDR1 and CDR2: MNHEY, SMNVEV (reference sequence). Deletions cut 6 bases from V and 2 bases from J, with 13 bases between.

V usage is TRBV27 and J usage is TRBJ1-1; D ambiguous. The CDR3 length is 13 residues. Germline CDR1 MNHEY, CDR2 SMNVEV (reference sequence). V lost 6 bases and J lost 0, with 8 bases in between. CDR3 nucleotides: TGTGCCAGCAGAACGAACTTGAACACTGAAGCTTTCTTT. Amino acids: CASRTNLNTEAFF.

This clone appeared a few times. This chain uses TRBV2 with TRBJ2-7, with D uncertain. Germline V gene lookup returns CDR1 SNHLY and CDR2 FYNNEI. The CDR3 loop spans 13 amino acids. V was clipped by 4 bases and J by 4 bases, with 11 bases between them. The CDR3 bases are TGTGCCAGCAGTGCCCCGTTTCGGTACGAGCAGTACTTC. Amino acids: CASSAPFRYEQYF.

This chain links TRBV6-6 with TRBJ1-5; TRBD1 aligns across 7 bases. Trimming removed 6 bases from V and 4 bases from J; junction bases left unmatched: 9. The CDR3 is 15 residues long. The germline gives CDR1 MNHNY, CDR2 SVGAGI (reference sequence). CDR3 loop: CASRFSDRSNQPQHF. The DNA for the CDR3 is TGTGCCAGCAGATTCTCGGACAGGTCAAATCAGCCCCAGCATTTT.

This chain uses TRBV6-5 with TRBJ2-7; 8 bases match TRBD1. The ends lost 7 bases at V and 4 bases at J; junction bases unmatched: 9. CDR1 MNHEY and CDR2 SVGAGI come from the germline V gene. CDR3 length: 14 amino acids. The CDR3 nucleotides read TGTGCCAGCACCGGGACAGGAGACCCTTACGAGCAGTACTTC. As protein: CASTGTGDPYEQYF.

The chain uses TRBV7-9 and TRBJ2-2, with D possibly being TRBD2 (5 bases). The CDR3 is 15 amino acids. The V gene lost 3 bases and the J gene lost 5 bases, with 13 bases spanning the gap. Germline V gene lookup returns CDR1 SEHNR and CDR2 FQNEAQ (reference sequence). The CDR3 bases are TGTGCCAGCAGCTTTGGACTGAGTCCGACCGGGGAGCTGTTTTTT. Its protein product is CASSFGLSPTGELFF.

CDR3 nucleotide sequence: TGTGCCAGCAGTTTTAACAGGGGTAATGGCTACACCTTC. Translated, it gives CASSFNRGNGYTF. This rearrangement joins TRBV27 to TRBJ1-2, with 7 bases identical to TRBD1. Looked up from germline, CDR1 is MNHEY and CDR2 is SMNVEV (reference sequence). V trimming: 3 bases; J trimming: 6 bases; junction bases outside the gene matches: 4. The CDR3 runs to 13 residues.